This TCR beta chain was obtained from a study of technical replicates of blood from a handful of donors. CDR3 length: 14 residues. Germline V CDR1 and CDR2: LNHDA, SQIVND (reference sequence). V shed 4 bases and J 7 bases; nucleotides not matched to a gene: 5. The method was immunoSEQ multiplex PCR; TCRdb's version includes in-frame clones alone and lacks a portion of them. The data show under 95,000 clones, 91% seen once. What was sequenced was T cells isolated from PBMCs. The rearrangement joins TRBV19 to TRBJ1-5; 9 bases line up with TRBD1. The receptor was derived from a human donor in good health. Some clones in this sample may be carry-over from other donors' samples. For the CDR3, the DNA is TGTGCCAGTAGTAAACAGGGGGCCGGGCAGCCCCAGCATTTT. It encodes CASSKQGAGQPQHF.